The present T cell receptor (beta chain) was sequenced within a study of blood T cell repertoires in COVID-19. This clone came up a few times. Libraries were prepared by immunoSEQ multiplex PCR; TCRdb keeps only in-frame clonotypes and omits some of them. Altogether about 170,000 clones are present, more than 70% being singletons, with the ten largest covering around a fifth. The CDR3 contains 15 residues. Trimming cost V 4 bases and J 0 bases, with 10 bases left between them. Germline lookup yields CDR1 MNHEY and CDR2 SVGEGT. This chain links TRBV6-2 or TRBV6-3 with TRBJ2-1, with unresolved D. The source of this sequence is a woman aged 65 to 85 who had recovered from COVID-19. Source material: peripheral blood. CDR3 amino acids: CASSLLPSSYNEQFF. CDR3 sequence (DNA): TGTGCCAGCAGTTTACTCCCGAGCTCCTACAATGAGCAGTTCTTC.